This T cell receptor (beta chain) originates from a study of Graves' ophthalmopathy and Graves' hyperthyroidism. The CDR3 runs to 14 residues. CDR1 and CDR2 (germline): SGDLS, YYNGEE. The trim removed 3 bases at V and 10 bases at J, leaving 11 bases unmatched. Amplifying from RNA transcripts, the study obtained TCR beta CDR3 regions. After a first-round RT-PCR with HTBI primers, a second-round multiplex PCR was run. TCRdb recomputed calls from the multiplex PCR reads with MiXCR, one row per CDR3 protein. This table holds around 1.1 million distinct CDR3 sequences, about 40% found once. Many counts were recorded for this clonotype. What it binds is not known. Findings and limits, study-wide: Most expanded clonotypes from thyroid (those above 0.001 frequency) were also found in blood.

The V and J genes are TRBV9 and TRBJ1-1; TRBD1 matches at 8 bases. Source material: peripheral blood or thyroid tissue (not recorded which). The receptor was derived from an adult man with Graves' hyperthyroidism. The CDR3 protein is CASSEEDRAEGAFF. DNA for the CDR3: TGTGCCAGCAGCGAAGAGGACAGGGCCGAGGGAGCTTTCTTT.